This T cell receptor beta chain was profiled in a study of blood T cell repertoires in COVID-19. V was trimmed by 0 bases and J by 0 bases, leaving 12 bases between them. The CDR3 extends over 16 amino acids. Germline CDR1 LGHNA, CDR2 YNFKEQ. Profiling relied on immunoSEQ multiplex PCR, and the TCRdb table lists in-frame clones only, not all of them. The sample records 300,000 to 400,000 clones, about 86% being singletons. The specimen was PBMCs or T cells enriched from blood (not recorded which). The receptor comes from a woman aged 40 to 50 with acute COVID-19. This chain joins TRBV4-2 and TRBJ2-7; tentatively, D is TRBD2 (5 bases). CDR3 loop: CASSQDLASSSYEQYF. The DNA of the CDR3 is TGTGCCAGCAGCCAAGATTTAGCTAGCAGCTCCTACGAGCAGTACTTC.